This T cell receptor (beta chain) was identified during a study of cytomegalovirus exposure and HLA in healthy donors. As for the study in general: Of the donors genotyped, approximately 410 in all, about 81% fell in the Caucasian-associated ancestry cluster.

Primers included in the PCR were 60 Vbeta and 13 Jbeta primers. Assay used: immunoSEQ multiplex PCR; TCRdb lists only in-frame clones, some missing. The repertoire holds approximately 180,000 clones, 75% seen once, with 2.9% in the top ten. With regard to this clone: No antigen is known for it.

Study-wide results and caveats: An analysis done earlier found most TCR beta V segments productive about 87% or about 30% of the time.

Germline lookup yields CDR1 LGHNT and CDR2 FRNRAP. The CDR3 is made up of 18 amino acids. The V gene end was trimmed by 1 base and the J gene end by 0 bases; junction bases not matched to a gene: 6. The sequencing sample was made of PBMCs. The rearrangement joins TRBV12-5 to TRBJ2-1; TRBD1 matches 10 bases. The sequence derives from a male donor in good health and CMV-seronegative. The CDR3 nucleotides read TGTGCTAGTGGTTTGGAAAAGACAGGGGGCTTCTCCTACAATGAGCAGTTCTTC. This sequence encodes CASGLEKTGGFSYNEQFF.